This TCR beta chain was recovered during a study of preoperative IRX-2 immunotherapy in early breast cancer. From germline, CDR1 is SEHNR and CDR2 FQNEAQ (reference sequence). The CDR3 is made up of 15 amino acids. The V segment lost 1 base and the J segment 2 bases; nucleotides outside the gene matches: 3. Treatment given: preoperative locoregional IRX-2 cytokine immunotherapy. Data came from immunoSEQ multiplex PCR; TCRdb stores just in-frame clones and leaves some out. The sample includes around 34,000 clones, about 95% seen only once; the top ten take around 6.6%. The sequence was collected from a human donor with breast cancer. The specimen was taken from a patient treated with IRX-2 immunotherapy. This sequence joins TRBV7-9 and TRBJ1-2; TRBD1 agrees at 8 bases. The CDR3: CASSLGTGKNYGYTF. CDR3 sequence (DNA): TGTGCCAGCAGCTTAGGGACAGGGAAAAACTATGGCTACACCTTC.